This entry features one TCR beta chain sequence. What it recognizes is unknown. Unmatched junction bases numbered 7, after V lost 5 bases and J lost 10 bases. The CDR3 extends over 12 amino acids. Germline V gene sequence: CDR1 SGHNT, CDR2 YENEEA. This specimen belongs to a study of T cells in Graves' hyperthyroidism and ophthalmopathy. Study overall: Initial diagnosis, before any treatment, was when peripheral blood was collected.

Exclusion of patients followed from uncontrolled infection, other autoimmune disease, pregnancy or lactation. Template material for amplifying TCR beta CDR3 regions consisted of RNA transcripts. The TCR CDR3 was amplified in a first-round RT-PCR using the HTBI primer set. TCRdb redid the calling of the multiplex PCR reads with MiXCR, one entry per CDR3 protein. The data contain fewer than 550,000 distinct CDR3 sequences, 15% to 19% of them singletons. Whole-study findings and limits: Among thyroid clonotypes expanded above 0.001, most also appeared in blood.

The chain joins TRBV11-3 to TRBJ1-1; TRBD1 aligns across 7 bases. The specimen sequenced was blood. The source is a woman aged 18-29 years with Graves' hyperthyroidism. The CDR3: CASSMRQGPAFF. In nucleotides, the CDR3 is TGTGCCAGCAGCATGAGACAGGGCCCAGCTTTCTTT.